This T cell receptor beta chain was retrieved from a study of patients and donors after allogeneic stem cell transplantation. TCRdb ran MiXCR on the RT-PCR reads and lists one entry per CDR3 protein. The data hold under 200,000 distinct CDR3 sequences, with around 30% observed a single time. CDR3 length equals 14 residues. The V gene end was trimmed by 2 bases and the J gene end by 2 bases; junction bases not matched to a gene: 3. CDR1 is SGHRS and CDR2 is YFSETQ in the germline V gene. The specimen was blood, either unsorted or a sorted T cell fraction (not recorded which). The chain is built from TRBV5-1 and TRBJ2-7; TRBD2 agrees at 8 bases. The source of this sequence is a human donor who was either an allogeneic HSCT recipient or a stem cell or donor lymphocyte infusion donor (not recorded which). It is not recorded whose cells these are; they may come from a transplant donor. The CDR3 sequence is CASSFRTSTYEQYF. CDR3 DNA: TGCGCCAGCAGCTTTAGGACTAGCACCTACGAGCAGTACTTC.